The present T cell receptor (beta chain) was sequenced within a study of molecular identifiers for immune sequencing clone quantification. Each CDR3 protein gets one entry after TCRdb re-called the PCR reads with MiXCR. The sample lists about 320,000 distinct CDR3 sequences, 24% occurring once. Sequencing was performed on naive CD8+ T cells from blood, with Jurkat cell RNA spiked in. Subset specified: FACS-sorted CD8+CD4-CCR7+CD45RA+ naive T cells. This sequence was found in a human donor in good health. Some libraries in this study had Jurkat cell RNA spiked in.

Written as DNA, the CDR3 is TGTGCCAGCAGTTTAGCGAGGAGGGCCGGAGAGACCCAGTACTTC. It specifies CASSLARRAGETQYF. The rearrangement links TRBV12-3 or TRBV12-4 to TRBJ2-5; D is perhaps TRBD2 (6 bases). This CDR3 contains 15 residues. V was pared by 0 bases and J by 4 bases, with 12 bases between.